The 7 T cell receptor beta chains below come from one sample, sequenced in a study of T cells in women clearing cervical HPV infection. The assay was immunoSEQ multiplex PCR, and TCRdb's table has in-frame clones only and misses some. The listing records 40,000 to 45,000 clones. The sequenced sample consisted of blood buffy coat. The receptors were gathered from a woman between 18 and 69 years old with a cervical HPV16 infection that either progressed to CIN3+ or cleared (not recorded which).

As for this clone: The read finishes 3 residues shy of the CDR3 end, and the germline J gene is used to complete it. The chain employs TRBV5-1 and TRBJ1-5; weak D call: TRBD1 (6 bases). The CDR3 is made up of 15 amino acids. Trimming took off 4 bases at V and 9 bases at J, with 20 bases between the two ends. The germline V gene has CDR1 SGHRS and CDR2 YFSETQ. Partial CDR3 DNA: TGCGCCAGCAGCCCAATCAGCGGGGGCGTCGGGCCC. Encoded protein: CASSPISGGVGP. The complete CDR3 protein is CASSPISGGVGPQHF.

A remark on this clone: Sequencing ends 3 residues short of the CDR3 end; the germline J gene provides the rest. This sequence joins TRBV19 and TRBJ1-5; 8 nucleotides match TRBD1. The junction had 5 bases not matched to a gene; V was cut back by 6 bases and J by 4 bases. The V gene's germline CDR1 is LNHDA and CDR2 SQIVND (reference sequence). The CDR3 has 14 amino acids. The sequenced CDR3 bases are TGTGCCAGTAGCGGACAGGGACTTAATCAGCCC. This encodes CASSGQGLNQP. The whole CDR3 reads CASSGQGLNQPQHF.

About this clone: The germline gene is not matched at one end of the junction; a read error may be the cause. The read terminates 3 residues ahead of where the CDR3 ends, so the germline J gene completes it. The V gene is TRBV6-1, the J gene TRBJ1-2; no clear D. Germline CDR1 and CDR2: MNHNS and SASEGT. The CDR3 is made up of 13 amino acids. This CDR3 is CASIEVPDYGYTF. CDR3 DNA, as far as it was read: TGTGCCAGCATTGAAGTCCCGGACTATGGC.

About this clone itself: The read terminates 3 residues ahead of where the CDR3 ends, so the germline J gene completes it. This chain uses TRBV18 with TRBJ1-2; a weak D match, TRBD1 (5 bases). The CDR3 totals 15 residues. Germline CDR1 reads KGHSH; CDR2 reads LQKENI. The chain's CDR3 is CASSSGTSVPYDYTF. The sequenced CDR3 bases are TGTGCCAGCTCGTCCGGGACTAGCGTACCCTACGAC.

Details on this clone: The CDR3 extends 3 residues past the end of the read, so its final part is completed from the germline J gene. The rearrangement links TRBV7-3 to TRBJ2-5; 9 bases fit TRBD1. Trimming cost V 1 base and J 4 bases; bases outside gene matches: 4. Per germline, CDR1 SGHTA and CDR2 FQGTGA. The CDR3 loop spans 15 amino acids. The CDR3 sequence is CASSLSTGGGETQYF. Partial CDR3 DNA: TGTGCCAGCAGCTTAAGCACAGGGGGCGGAGAGACC.

Of note for this clone: The observed sequence ends 3 residues before the CDR3 terminus, with the missing tail filled in from the germline J gene. The chain is built from TRBV29-1 and TRBJ2-7, with D possibly TRBD2 on 6 matching bases. CDR1 SQVTM and CDR2 ANQGSEA come from the germline V gene. There are 13 residues in the CDR3. Trimming left V 5 bases short and J 5 bases short, with 16 bases between. The covered CDR3 bases are TGCAGCGTTCGGAGGGCAGGGTCAAACGAG. It yields the protein CSVRRAGSNE. The whole CDR3 protein reads CSVRRAGSNEQYF.

Incomplete CDR3 DNA: TGTGCCAGCAGCTTAGGGACTAGCGGGAAC. Its protein is CASSLGTSGN. The CDR3, in full, reads CASSLGTSGNYTF. The rearrangement links TRBV7-3 to TRBJ1-2, with D tentatively TRBD1 (5 bases). Read sequence stops 3 residues before the CDR3 end, and the germline J gene provides the missing end. CDR1 SGHTA and CDR2 FQGTGA come from the germline V gene. The CDR3 contains 13 residues.